Presented here are 10 T cell receptor beta chains from one specimen sequenced in a study of OX40 agonist ivuxolimab in advanced cancers. Data came from immunoSEQ multiplex PCR; TCRdb stores just in-frame clones and leaves some out. The table has under 65,000 clones, around 84% seen once. The sequencing here drew on CD4+ or CD8+ T cells sorted from blood, taken in a trial of the OX40 agonist ivuxolimab. Receptor source: an adult with an advanced solid tumor such as melanoma, head and neck, liver or kidney cancer.

About this clone itself: Relative to the germline gene, one junction end is altered; a read error may explain this. The chain recombines TRBV19 with TRBJ2-5, with TRBD1 matching 10 bases. Germline CDR1 and CDR2: LNHDA and SQIVND (reference sequence). The CDR3 length is 16 residues. The CDR3 loop is CASRPGTGEYHETQYF. DNA for the CDR3: TGTGCCAGTAGACCCGGGACAGGGGAGTACCATGAGACCCAGTACTTC.

The chain joins TRBV6-1 to TRBJ1-6, with D uncertain. With 3 bases removed from V and 8 bases from J, the gap between germline ends came to 11 bases. The CDR3 extends over 14 amino acids. Germline V gene lookup returns CDR1 MNHNS and CDR2 SASEGT. CDR3 in amino acids: CASSEASKHSPLHF. For the CDR3, the DNA is TGTGCCAGCAGTGAGGCCAGTAAGCATTCACCCCTCCACTTT.

The V call is TRBV18, the J call TRBJ2-7; tentatively, D is TRBD2 (5 bases). V was cut by 5 bases and J by 7 bases, with 24 bases left in between. CDR1 and CDR2 (germline): KGHSH, LQKENI. This CDR3 has 16 amino acids. CDR3 protein: CASSSSPGLFRGEQYF. The DNA for the CDR3 is TGTGCCAGCTCATCGAGTCCAGGCCTTTTTCGGGGAGAGCAGTACTTC.

The chain joins TRBV6-6 to TRBJ1-1, with TRBD1 matching over 8 bases. V lost 7 bases, J lost 5 bases, and 3 bases stayed unmatched. This CDR3 region has 12 residues. Looked up from germline, CDR1 is MNHNY and CDR2 is SVGAGI (reference sequence). CDR3 DNA sequence: TGTGCCAGCAAGACAGGGGAAACTGAAGCTTTCTTT. It specifies CASKTGETEAFF.

The J gene is TRBJ2-2, the V gene TRBV5-6, with TRBD2 matching over 8 bases. J was trimmed by 4 bases and V by 4 bases; bases with no gene match: 6. The CDR3 contains 15 residues. The V gene's germline CDR1 is SGHDT and CDR2 YYEEEE. The CDR3 sequence is CASSTPSGGTGELFF. As DNA, the CDR3 is TGTGCCAGCAGCACGCCCAGCGGGGGCACCGGGGAGCTGTTTTTT.

This sequence joins TRBV15 and TRBJ1-5; TRBD1 is a possible D gene (6 bases). The germline gives CDR1 LNHNV, CDR2 YYDKDF (reference sequence). The CDR3 consists of 14 residues. V dropped 5 bases and J dropped 4 bases, with 12 bases sitting between them. This chain's CDR3 is CATSRGQGNQPQHF. CDR3 DNA: TGTGCCACCAGCCGCGGGCAGGGGAATCAGCCCCAGCATTTT.

The chain uses TRBV28 and TRBJ1-2, with no clear D. This CDR3 has 12 residues. Germline V lookup: CDR1 MDHEN, CDR2 SYDVKM. V gave up 4 bases and J gave up 5 bases, with 8 bases separating them. CDR3 sequence reads: CASSSLGYGYTF. DNA of the CDR3: TGTGCCAGCAGTTCCCTGGGATATGGCTACACCTTC.

Here the CDR3 reads CAWNARTGTGTYEQYF. The CDR3 DNA reads TGTGCCTGGAATGCACGAACGGGTACAGGGACCTACGAGCAGTACTTC. V and J are TRBV30 and TRBJ2-7; weak D call: TRBD1 (6 bases). The CDR3 has 16 residues. Germline CDR1 reads GTSNPN; CDR2 reads SVGIG (reference sequence). The germline V and J ends were trimmed by 4 bases and 2 bases, with 21 bases remaining between them.

In DNA form, the CDR3 reads TGTGCCAGCAGCTTAGGTCGGGGGCCCCCTGAAGCTTTCTTT. This translates into CASSLGRGPPEAFF. The genes are TRBV11-1 and TRBJ1-1; D may be TRBD1 (6 bases). This CDR3 is built from 14 residues. Trimming cost V 1 base and J 6 bases, with 12 bases left between them. The V gene's germline CDR1 is SGHAT and CDR2 FQDESV (reference sequence).

The chain links TRBV2 to TRBJ2-2; no definite D call. The CDR3 length is 12 residues. The germline CDR1 and CDR2 sequences are SNHLY and FYNNEI. V shed 7 bases and J shed 1 base, with 4 bases lying between them. The CDR3 here is CASNKNTGELFF. The CDR3 nucleotides are TGTGCCAGCAACAAGAACACCGGGGAGCTGTTTTTT.